Here is one T cell receptor beta chain with its context. The data are from a study of blood T cell repertoires in COVID-19. Looking at the study overall: Sites across the United States, Italy and Spain contributed samples from acute and convalescent COVID-19. In each case, the material was cDNA or gDNA derived from T cells, B-cell-depleted T cells, or PBMCs.

Individuals aged about 18 to 89 years were recruited from some 26 US areas. Only in-frame clones appear in the TCRdb table, and some are missing; sequencing was by immunoSEQ multiplex PCR. The sample yields approximately 290,000 clones, about 90% seen once. CDR3 length equals 19 residues. This chain joins TRBV1 and TRBJ2-1; the DNA was not compared with TRBD2, the D call given in the table. TRBV1 is a listed pseudogene. Sequencing input: PBMCs or T cells enriched from blood (not recorded which). The TCR sequence derives from a young woman with acute COVID-19. As DNA, the CDR3 is TGCACCAGCAGCCAGGTCAAGAGGCCTAGCGGGCACTCCTACAATGAGCAGTTCTTC. Protein product: CTSSQVKRPSGHSYNEQFF.